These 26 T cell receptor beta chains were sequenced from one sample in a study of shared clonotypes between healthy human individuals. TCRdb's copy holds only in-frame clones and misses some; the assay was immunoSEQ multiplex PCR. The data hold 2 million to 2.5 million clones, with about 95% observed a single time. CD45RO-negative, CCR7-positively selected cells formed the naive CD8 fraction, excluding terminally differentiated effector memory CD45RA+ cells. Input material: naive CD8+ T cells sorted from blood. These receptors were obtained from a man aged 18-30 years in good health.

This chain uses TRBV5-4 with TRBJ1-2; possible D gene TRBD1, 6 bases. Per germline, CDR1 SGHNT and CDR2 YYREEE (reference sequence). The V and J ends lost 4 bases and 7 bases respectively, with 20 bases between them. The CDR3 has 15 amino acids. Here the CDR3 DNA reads TGTGCCAGCAGCGGGGGGCTCCAACAGACACCTGGCTACACCTTC. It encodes CASSGGLQQTPGYTF. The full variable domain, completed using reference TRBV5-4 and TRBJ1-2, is ETGVTQSPTHLIKTRGQQVTLRCSSQSGHNTVSWYQQALGQGPQFIFQYYREEENGRGNFPPRFSGLQFPNYSSELNVNALELDDSALYLCASSGGLQQTPGYTFGSGTRLTVV.

The CDR3: CASSPRGAGADTQYF. The CDR3 DNA sequence: TGTGCCAGCAGCCCCCGAGGGGCAGGCGCAGATACGCAGTATTTT. V gene TRBV9 combines with J gene TRBJ2-3, with D perhaps matching TRBD1 or TRBD2 (5 bases each). The CDR3 extends over 15 amino acids. Germline V gene sequence: CDR1 SGDLS, CDR2 YYNGEE. V was cut by 4 bases and J by 4 bases, with 16 bases left in between.

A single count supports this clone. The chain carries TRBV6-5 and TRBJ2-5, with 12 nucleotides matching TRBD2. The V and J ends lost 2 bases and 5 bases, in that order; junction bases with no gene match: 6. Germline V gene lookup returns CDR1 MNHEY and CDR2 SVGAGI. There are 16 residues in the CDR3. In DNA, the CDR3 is TGTGCCAGCAGTTACCCGACTAGCGGGGGTGGGGAGACCCAGTACTTC. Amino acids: CASSYPTSGGGETQYF.

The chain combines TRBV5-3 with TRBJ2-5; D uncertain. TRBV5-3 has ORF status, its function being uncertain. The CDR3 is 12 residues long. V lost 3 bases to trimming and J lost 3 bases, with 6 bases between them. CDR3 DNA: TGTGCCAGAAGCTCCCCAAAAGAGACCCAGTACTTC. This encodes CARSSPKETQYF.

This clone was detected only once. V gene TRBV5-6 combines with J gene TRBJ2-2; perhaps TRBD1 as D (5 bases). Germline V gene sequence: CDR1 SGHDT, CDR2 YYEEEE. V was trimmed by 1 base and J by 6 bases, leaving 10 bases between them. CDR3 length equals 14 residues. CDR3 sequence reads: CASSLRGWAGELFF. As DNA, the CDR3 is TGTGCCAGCAGCTTGAGGGGTTGGGCCGGGGAGCTGTTTTTT.

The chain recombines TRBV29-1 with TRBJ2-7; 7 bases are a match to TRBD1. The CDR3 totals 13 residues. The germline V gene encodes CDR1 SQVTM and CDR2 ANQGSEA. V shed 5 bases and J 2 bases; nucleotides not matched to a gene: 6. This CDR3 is CSVRTGSTYEQYF. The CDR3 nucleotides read TGCAGCGTTAGGACAGGCTCCACCTACGAGCAGTACTTC.

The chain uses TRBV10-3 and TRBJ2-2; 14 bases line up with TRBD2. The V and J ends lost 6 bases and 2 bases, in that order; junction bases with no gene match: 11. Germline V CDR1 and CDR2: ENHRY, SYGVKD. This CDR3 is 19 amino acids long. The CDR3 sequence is CAISASGTSGSYNTGELFF. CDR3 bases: TGTGCCATCAGCGCTTCCGGGACTAGCGGGAGCTACAACACCGGGGAGCTGTTTTTT.

The DNA for the CDR3 is TGTGCCAGCAGCCCCGAATGGGGGTCGACTAGCGAAGAGACCCAGTACTTC. This gives the protein CASSPEWGSTSEETQYF. V gene TRBV11-1 combines with J gene TRBJ2-5; 8 nucleotides match TRBD2. The CDR3 loop spans 17 amino acids. CDR1 is SGHAT, CDR2 FQDESV, per germline (reference sequence). V was clipped by 5 bases and J by 3 bases; unmatched bases: 14.

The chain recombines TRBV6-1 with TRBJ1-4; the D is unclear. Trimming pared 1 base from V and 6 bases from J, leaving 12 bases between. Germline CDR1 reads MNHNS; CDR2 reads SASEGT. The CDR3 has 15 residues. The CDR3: CASSEGAAGHEKLFF. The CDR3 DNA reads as TGTGCCAGCAGTGAAGGCGCTGCGGGCCATGAAAAACTGTTTTTT.

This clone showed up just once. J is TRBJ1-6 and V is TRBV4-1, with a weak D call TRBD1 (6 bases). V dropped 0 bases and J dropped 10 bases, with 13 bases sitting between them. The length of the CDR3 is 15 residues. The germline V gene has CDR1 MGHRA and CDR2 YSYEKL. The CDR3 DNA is TGCGCCAGCAGCCAAGATGGACAGCTCCCCTCACCCCTCCACTTT. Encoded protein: CASSQDGQLPSPLHF.

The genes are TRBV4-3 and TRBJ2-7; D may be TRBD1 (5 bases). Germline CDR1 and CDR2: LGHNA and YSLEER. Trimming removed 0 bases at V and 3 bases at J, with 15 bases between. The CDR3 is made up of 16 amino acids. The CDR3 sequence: CASSQESQGIIYEQYF. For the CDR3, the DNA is TGCGCCAGCAGCCAAGAAAGTCAGGGTATTATCTACGAGCAGTACTTC.

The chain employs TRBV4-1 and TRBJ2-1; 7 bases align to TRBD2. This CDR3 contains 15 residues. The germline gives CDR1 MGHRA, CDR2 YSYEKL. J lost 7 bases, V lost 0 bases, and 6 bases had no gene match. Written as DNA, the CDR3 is TGCGCCAGCAGCCAAGATCCCGGGGGGTGGAATGAGCAGTTCTTC. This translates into CASSQDPGGWNEQFF.

The CDR3 is CASSSTGGVTEAFF. CDR3 nucleotides: TGCGCCAGCAGCTCGACAGGGGGAGTCACTGAAGCTTTCTTT. This rearrangement joins TRBV5-1 to TRBJ1-1, with TRBD1 matching 9 bases. V lost 3 bases and J lost 4; bases outside the gene matches: 4. The CDR3 covers 14 residues. Germline V lookup: CDR1 SGHRS, CDR2 YFSETQ.

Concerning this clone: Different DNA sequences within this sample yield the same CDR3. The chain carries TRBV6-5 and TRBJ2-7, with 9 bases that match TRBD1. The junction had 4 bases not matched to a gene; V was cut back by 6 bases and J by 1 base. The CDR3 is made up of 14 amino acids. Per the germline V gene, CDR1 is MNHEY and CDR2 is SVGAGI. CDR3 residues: CASSRTGESYEQYF. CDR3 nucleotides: TGTGCCAGCAGCAGGACAGGGGAATCCTACGAGCAGTACTTC.

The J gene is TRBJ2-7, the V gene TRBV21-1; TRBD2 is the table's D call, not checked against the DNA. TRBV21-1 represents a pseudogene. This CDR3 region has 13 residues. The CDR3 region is CASSLQTGDGQYF. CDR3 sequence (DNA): TGTGCCAGCAGCCTCCAAACGGGGGACGGGCAGTACTTC.

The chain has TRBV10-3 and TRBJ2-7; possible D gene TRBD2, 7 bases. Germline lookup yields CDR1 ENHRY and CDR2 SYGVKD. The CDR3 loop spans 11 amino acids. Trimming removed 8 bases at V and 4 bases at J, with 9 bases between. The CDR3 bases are TGTGCCATCGCGGGGGCTTACGAGCAGTACTTC. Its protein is CAIAGAYEQYF.

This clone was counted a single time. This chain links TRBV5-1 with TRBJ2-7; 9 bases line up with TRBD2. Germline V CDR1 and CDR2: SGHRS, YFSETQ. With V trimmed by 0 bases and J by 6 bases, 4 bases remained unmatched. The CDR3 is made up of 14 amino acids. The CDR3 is CASSLAGREGEQYF. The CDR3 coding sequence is TGCGCCAGCAGCTTGGCGGGGCGGGAGGGCGAGCAGTACTTC.

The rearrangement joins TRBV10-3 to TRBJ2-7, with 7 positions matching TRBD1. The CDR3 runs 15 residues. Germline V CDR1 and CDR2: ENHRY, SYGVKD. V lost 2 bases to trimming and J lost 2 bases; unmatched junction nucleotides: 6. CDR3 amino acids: CAISEGTVTPYEQYF. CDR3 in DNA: TGTGCCATCAGTGAGGGGACAGTAACCCCCTACGAGCAGTACTTC.

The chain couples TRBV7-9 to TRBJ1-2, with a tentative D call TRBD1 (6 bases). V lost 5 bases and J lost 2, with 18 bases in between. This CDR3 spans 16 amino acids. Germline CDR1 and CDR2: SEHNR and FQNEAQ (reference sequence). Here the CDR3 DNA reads TGTGCCAGCAGCCCCGGCAGGGGATCTACAAACTATGGCTACACCTTC. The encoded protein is CASSPGRGSTNYGYTF.

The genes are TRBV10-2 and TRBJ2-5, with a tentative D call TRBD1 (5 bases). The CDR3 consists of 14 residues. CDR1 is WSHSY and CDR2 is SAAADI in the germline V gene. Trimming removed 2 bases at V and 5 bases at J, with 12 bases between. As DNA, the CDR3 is TGCGCCAGCAGTGAGAGGGGTCCCCGTGAGACCCAGTACTTC. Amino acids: CASSERGPRETQYF.

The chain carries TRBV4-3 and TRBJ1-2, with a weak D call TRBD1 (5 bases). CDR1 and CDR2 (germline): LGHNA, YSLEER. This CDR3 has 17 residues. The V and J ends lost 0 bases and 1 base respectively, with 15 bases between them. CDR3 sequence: CASSQDSWGEVNYGYTF. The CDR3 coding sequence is TGCGCCAGCAGCCAAGATTCATGGGGGGAGGTTAACTATGGCTACACCTTC.

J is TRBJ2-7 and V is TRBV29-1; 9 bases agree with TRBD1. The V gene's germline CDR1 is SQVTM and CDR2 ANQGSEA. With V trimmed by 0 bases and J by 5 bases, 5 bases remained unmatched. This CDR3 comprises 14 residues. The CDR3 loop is CSVEDGTGTHEQYF. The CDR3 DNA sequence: TGCAGCGTTGAAGATGGGACAGGGACCCACGAGCAGTACTTC.

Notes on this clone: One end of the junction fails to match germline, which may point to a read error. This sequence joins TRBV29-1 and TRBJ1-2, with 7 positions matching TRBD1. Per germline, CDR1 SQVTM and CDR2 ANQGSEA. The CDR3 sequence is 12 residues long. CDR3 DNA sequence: TGCAGCGCTGAAGGACAGGAGGGGGGCTACACCTTC. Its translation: CSAEGQEGGYTF.

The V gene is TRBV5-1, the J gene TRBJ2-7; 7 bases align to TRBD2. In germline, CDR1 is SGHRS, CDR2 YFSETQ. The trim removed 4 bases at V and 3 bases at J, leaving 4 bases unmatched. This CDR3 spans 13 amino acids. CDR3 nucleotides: TGCGCCAGCAGCCGGCTAGCGGACTACGAGCAGTACTTC. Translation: CASSRLADYEQYF.

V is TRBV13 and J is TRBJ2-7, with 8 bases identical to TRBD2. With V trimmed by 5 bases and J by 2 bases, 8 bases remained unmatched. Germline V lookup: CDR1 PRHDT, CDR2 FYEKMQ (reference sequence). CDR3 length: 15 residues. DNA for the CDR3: TGTGCCAGCAGCGCCTCCCCGGGGGGGACCTACGAGCAGTACTTC. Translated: CASSASPGGTYEQYF.

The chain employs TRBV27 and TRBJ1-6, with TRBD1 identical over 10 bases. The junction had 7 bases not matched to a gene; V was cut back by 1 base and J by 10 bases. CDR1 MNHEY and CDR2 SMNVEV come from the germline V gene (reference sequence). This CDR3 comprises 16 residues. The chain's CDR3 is CASSLLGTGVNSPLHF. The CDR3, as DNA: TGTGCCAGCAGTTTATTGGGGACAGGGGTCAACTCACCCCTCCACTTT.